The 20 T cell receptor beta chains below were found in one sample sequenced in a study of shared clonotypes between healthy human individuals. Profiling relied on immunoSEQ multiplex PCR, and the TCRdb table lists in-frame clones only, not all of them. The data show roughly 2.5 million clones, about 92% seen once. The sample consisted of naive CD4+ T cells sorted from blood. Described subset: CD45RA+ positively selected. Receptors originate from a man between 18 and 35 years old in good health.

The chain couples TRBV5-1 to TRBJ2-5, with 11 nucleotides matching TRBD1. V trimming: 4 bases; J trimming: 7 bases; junction bases outside the gene matches: 9. Germline V lookup: CDR1 SGHRS, CDR2 YFSETQ. CDR3 length: 15 residues. The CDR3 DNA sequence: TGCGCCAGCAGCACCTCCCCCGGGACAGGGGGGACCCAGTACTTC. Translation: CASSTSPGTGGTQYF.

The chain uses TRBV6-1 and TRBJ2-3, with TRBD1 matching over 8 bases. The CDR3 runs 18 residues. The germline gives CDR1 MNHNS, CDR2 SASEGT. V shed 2 bases and J 4 bases; nucleotides not matched to a gene: 14. The CDR3 loop reads CASSEWGARTGLADTQYF. The DNA for the CDR3 is TGTGCCAGCAGTGAATGGGGGGCCCGGACAGGGCTGGCAGATACGCAGTATTTT.

CDR3 in amino acids: CASSWRVADTQYF. The CDR3 DNA sequence: TGCGCCAGCAGCTGGAGGGTGGCAGATACGCAGTATTTT. The V and J genes are TRBV5-1 and TRBJ2-3; tentatively, D is TRBD2 (6 bases). Trimming left V 3 bases short and J 4 bases short, with 9 bases between. Germline loops: CDR1 SGHRS, CDR2 YFSETQ. The CDR3 covers 13 residues.

A note on this clone: The same CDR3 can be traced to other DNA sequences in this sample. The V gene is TRBV7-9, the J gene TRBJ2-2, with 7 bases aligning to TRBD2. The V gene end was trimmed by 1 base and the J gene end by 4 bases; junction bases not matched to a gene: 3. This CDR3 has 15 residues. Per germline, CDR1 SEHNR and CDR2 FQNEAQ (reference sequence). CDR3 protein: CASSLETGGTGELFF. CDR3 sequence (DNA): TGTGCCAGCAGCTTAGAAACGGGAGGCACCGGGGAGCTGTTTTTT.

The CDR3 DNA sequence: TGCGCCAGCAGCCCAGAGACTAATCAGCCCCAGCATTTT. This codes for CASSPETNQPQHF. The V and J genes are TRBV4-3 and TRBJ1-5; D call uncertain. This CDR3 has 13 amino acids. V was cut by 4 bases and J by 4 bases, with 8 bases left in between. Germline V gives CDR1 LGHNA, CDR2 YSLEER.

With regard to this clone: The same CDR3 arises from other DNA sequences in this sample as well. CDR3: CASSLDLGMNTEAFF. The CDR3 DNA reads as TGCGCCAGCAGCTTGGATTTGGGGATGAACACTGAAGCTTTCTTT. The chain joins TRBV5-1 to TRBJ1-1, with unresolved D. V was trimmed by 0 bases and J by 0 bases, leaving 9 bases between them. This CDR3 is 15 amino acids long. Germline CDR1 reads SGHRS; CDR2 reads YFSETQ.

This chain connects TRBV11-2 to TRBJ2-7, with unresolved D. Trimming pared 2 bases from V and 1 base from J, leaving 9 bases between. The CDR3 has 14 amino acids. Per germline, CDR1 SGHAT and CDR2 FQNNGV. CDR3 region: CASSLLVDSYEQYF. CDR3 bases: TGTGCCAGCAGCTTATTGGTGGATTCCTACGAGCAGTACTTC.

The CDR3 sequence is CASSLEAGGYNEQFF. The CDR3 DNA is TGTGCCAGCAGCTTGGAGGCGGGAGGGTACAATGAGCAGTTCTTC. This rearrangement joins TRBV5-8 to TRBJ2-1; 9 bases line up with TRBD2. CDR1 SGHTS and CDR2 YDEGEE come from the germline V gene. The CDR3 loop spans 15 amino acids. Trimming at V came to 0 bases and at J to 4 bases, leaving 2 bases not matched to a gene.

CDR3 protein: CASSVEGQGNWETQYF. CDR3 in DNA: TGTGCCAGCAGCGTAGAGGGACAGGGGAATTGGGAGACCCAGTACTTC. This chain uses TRBV9 with TRBJ2-5; TRBD1 agrees at 10 bases. V gave up 0 bases and J gave up 5 bases; unmatched junction bases: 7. The CDR3 loop spans 16 amino acids. Germline CDR1 is SGDLS and CDR2 is YYNGEE.

Note on this clone: Other nucleotide sequences in the sample specify the same CDR3. The J gene is TRBJ2-7, the V gene TRBV19; D gene uncertain. Germline assignment: CDR1 LNHDA and CDR2 SQIVND (reference sequence). This CDR3 spans 12 amino acids. V was clipped by 5 bases and J by 1 base, with 6 bases between them. CDR3 DNA sequence: TGTGCCAGTAGTCCGGGTTCCTACGAGCAGTACTTC. Translating it yields CASSPGSYEQYF.

The chain's CDR3 is CAWSVMGGSETQYF. CDR3 sequence (DNA): TGTGCCTGGAGTGTAATGGGGGGCAGCGAGACCCAGTACTTC. This chain connects TRBV30 to TRBJ2-5; TRBD1 or TRBD2 may be the D gene (6 bases each). The V gene lost 0 bases and the J gene lost 5 bases, with 13 bases spanning the gap. Germline V lookup: CDR1 GTSNPN, CDR2 SVGIG (reference sequence). There are 14 residues in the CDR3.

This chain joins TRBV29-1 and TRBJ2-7; 8 bases map to TRBD1. Trimming cost V 7 bases and J 0 bases; bases outside gene matches: 5. The CDR3 spans 13 residues. In germline, CDR1 is SQVTM, CDR2 ANQGSEA. The CDR3 region is CSGGDRSSYEQYF. The CDR3 coding sequence is TGCAGCGGGGGGGACAGGAGCTCCTACGAGCAGTACTTC.

The V call is TRBV30, the J call TRBJ1-4; 7 positions agree with TRBD1. The CDR3 loop spans 17 amino acids. CDR1 is GTSNPN and CDR2 is SVGIG in the germline V gene (reference sequence). The junction had 15 bases not matched to a gene; V was cut back by 5 bases and J by 3 bases. CDR3 sequence (DNA): TGTGCCTGGGGGACCCAACAGGGGAGTAGGGCTAATGAAAAACTGTTTTTT. Its protein product is CAWGTQQGSRANEKLFF. The whole variable domain, filled in from reference TRBV30 and TRBJ1-4, reads SQTIHQWPATLVQPVGSPLSLECTVEGTSNPNLYWYRQAAGRGLQLLFYSVGIGQISSEVPQNLSASRPQDRQFILSSKKLLLSDSGFYLCAWGTQQGSRANEKLFFGSGTQLSVL.

This clone was counted a few times. CDR3 in amino acids: CASSQAFLAAYEQYF. As DNA, the CDR3 is TGCGCCAGCAGCCAAGCTTTCCTGGCGGCCTACGAGCAGTACTTC. This chain links TRBV4-1 with TRBJ2-7; D is unresolved. Germline V gene sequence: CDR1 MGHRA, CDR2 YSYEKL. This CDR3 spans 15 amino acids. Trimming stripped 1 base from V and 2 bases from J, with 12 bases between.

The sample holds one count of this clone. The CDR3 sequence: CASSLGLGATDTQYF. The CDR3, as DNA: TGTGCCAGCAGCTTAGGACTAGGCGCCACAGATACGCAGTATTTT. The V and J genes are TRBV7-3 and TRBJ2-3; TRBD2 matches at 7 bases. The CDR3 runs 15 residues. J was trimmed by 2 bases and V by 2 bases; bases with no gene match: 4. Per germline, CDR1 SGHTA and CDR2 FQGTGA. Combining the CDR3 with reference TRBV7-3 and TRBJ2-3 gives the whole variable domain GAGVSQTPSNKVTEKGKYVELRCDPISGHTALYWYRQSLGQGPEFLIYFQGTGAADDSGLPNDRFFAVRPEGSVSTLKIQRTERGDSAVYLCASSLGLGATDTQYFGPGTRLTVL.

This chain joins TRBV6-1 and TRBJ2-5, with 7 nucleotides matching TRBD2. Trimming cost V 2 bases and J 5 bases; bases outside gene matches: 11. This CDR3 has 16 amino acids. Germline-derived CDR1 and CDR2 are MNHNS and SASEGT. The CDR3 nucleotides read TGTGCCAGCAGTGAAAGTCGGGGGACTAAGACGGAGACCCAGTACTTC. It encodes CASSESRGTKTETQYF.

Only one count was recorded for this clone. This chain uses TRBV10-3 with TRBJ1-3; 11 bases line up with TRBD1. The germline V gene encodes CDR1 ENHRY and CDR2 SYGVKD. This CDR3 has 14 residues. Trimming at V came to 4 bases and at J to 5 bases, leaving 1 base not matched to a gene. The CDR3 coding sequence is TGTGCCATCAGTGTGGACAGGGGGCGAAACACCATATATTTT. It yields the protein CAISVDRGRNTIYF.

In DNA, the CDR3 is TGTGCCAGCAGCTTTCGTCCAGGGTCTAGCTACGAGCAGTACTTC. Its translation: CASSFRPGSSYEQYF. The rearrangement uses TRBV11-2 and TRBJ2-7; possibly TRBD1 for D (5 bases). CDR3 length: 15 amino acids. CDR1 is SGHAT and CDR2 is FQNNGV in the germline V gene. Trimming removed 3 bases at V and 3 bases at J, with 15 bases between. The full variable domain, rest sourced from reference TRBV11-2 and TRBJ2-7, is EAGVAQSPRYKIIEKRQSVAFWCNPISGHATLYWYQQILGQGPKLLIQFQNNGVVDDSQLPKDRFSAERLKGVDSTLKIQPAKLEDSAVYLCASSFRPGSSYEQYFGPGTRLTVT.

This chain uses TRBV19 with TRBJ1-6; a weak D match, TRBD1 (6 bases). This CDR3 is built from 15 residues. Germline values: CDR1 LNHDA, CDR2 SQIVND (reference sequence). Deletions cut 5 bases from V and 6 bases from J, with 14 bases between. The CDR3 DNA reads TGTGCCAGTAGTTCCGGCGACAGGTTTAATTCACCCCTCCACTTT. Translation gives CASSSGDRFNSPLHF.

This CDR3 reads CASSLFGLSAGGSLEGYTF. The DNA for the CDR3 is TGCGCCAGCAGCTTGTTCGGGCTCAGCGCAGGGGGTAGCTTGGAGGGCTACACCTTC. This chain connects TRBV5-1 to TRBJ1-2, with 7 bases that match TRBD1. The CDR3 runs to 19 residues. The V and J ends lost 1 base and 8 bases, in that order; junction bases with no gene match: 23. Germline lookup yields CDR1 SGHRS and CDR2 YFSETQ.